The next 12 T cell receptor beta chains were all read from a single sample in a study of molecular identifiers for immune sequencing clone quantification. TCRdb re-called the PCR reads with MiXCR, one entry per CDR3 protein. Among about half a million distinct CDR3 sequences listed, about a fifth were seen once. The source material was naive CD8+ T cells from blood, with Jurkat cell RNA spiked in. Subset given: FACS-sorted CD8+CD4-CCR7+CD45RA+ naive T cells. Receptors originate from a human donor in good health. Some libraries in this study had Jurkat cell RNA spiked in.

Only a few counts were recorded for this clonotype. The rearrangement joins TRBV30 to TRBJ2-7; TRBD2 matches at 7 bases. The germline gives CDR1 GTSNPN, CDR2 SVGIG (reference sequence). J was trimmed by 2 bases and V by 1 base; bases with no gene match: 8. This CDR3 is 15 amino acids long. The DNA for the CDR3 is TGTGCCTGGAGTGGGGGTGCGGGGGTGACCTACGAGCAGTACTTC. As protein: CAWSGGAGVTYEQYF.

This clonotype appeared many times. The chain links TRBV12-3 or TRBV12-4 to TRBJ1-1; D call uncertain. The ends were cut back, 1 base at V and 5 bases at J, with 5 bases in the middle. CDR3 length: 12 residues. CDR3 region: CASSLVRTEAFF. As DNA, the CDR3 is TGTGCCAGCAGTTTAGTGCGGACTGAAGCTTTCTTT.

V usage is TRBV2 and J usage is TRBJ2-7; D is uncertain. CDR1 and CDR2 from the germline V gene are SNHLY and FYNNEI. The CDR3 totals 13 residues. V lost 6 bases, J lost 6 bases, and 15 bases lay in between. CDR3 sequence reads: CASSPLGFREQYF. CDR3 sequence (DNA): TGTGCCAGCAGCCCCCTGGGATTTCGCGAGCAGTACTTC.

About this clonotype: The conserved phenylalanine or tryptophan normally closing the CDR3 is absent here, so this likely arose from a read error. This chain joins TRBV19 and TRBJ2-7, with D possibly matching TRBD2 (6 bases). Germline values: CDR1 LNHDA, CDR2 SQIVND (reference sequence). The V end lost 6 bases, the J end lost 2 bases, and 17 bases lay between the germline ends. The CDR3 loop spans 15 amino acids. CDR3 in DNA: TGTGCCAGTAGAGTAACCGGGACTGACGCCTACGAGCAGTACTCC. Translating gives CASRVTGTDAYEQYS.

The chain combines TRBV10-2 with TRBJ1-2; TRBD1 is a possible D gene (5 bases). The CDR3 covers 14 residues. With 7 bases removed from V and 0 bases from J, the gap between germline ends came to 12 bases. The germline V gene has CDR1 WSHSY and CDR2 SAAADI. The CDR3 DNA reads TGCGCCAGCATGGGGCAGGCGGCTAACTATGGCTACACCTTC. This sequence encodes CASMGQAANYGYTF.

In this sample, this clonotype turned up many times. The V call is TRBV5-4, the J call TRBJ2-7; D may be TRBD1 or TRBD2 (5 bases each). The germline V gene has CDR1 SGHNT and CDR2 YYREEE (reference sequence). With 3 bases removed from V and 6 bases from J, the gap between germline ends came to 16 bases. The CDR3 is 14 amino acids. The CDR3 coding sequence is TGTGCCAGCAGCTCCACCGGGGCCGGCGGCGAGCAGTACTTC. Translation gives CASSSTGAGGEQYF.

This chain joins TRBV20-1 and TRBJ2-3; no reliable D call. CDR1 is DFQATT and CDR2 is SNEGSKA in the germline V gene (reference sequence). The CDR3 has 15 amino acids. Trimming stripped 5 bases from V and 5 bases from J, with 20 bases between. CDR3: CSAALLDQPGDTQYF. CDR3 DNA sequence: TGCAGTGCTGCCCTCCTAGACCAGCCTGGAGATACGCAGTATTTT.

The J gene is TRBJ2-7, the V gene TRBV5-1, with D maybe TRBD1 (6 bases). CDR1 is SGHRS and CDR2 is YFSETQ in the germline V gene. This CDR3 has 14 residues. Trimming cost V 4 bases and J 2 bases, with 13 bases left between them. The CDR3 DNA follows: TGCGCCAGCAGCCTCCGGGACATAGCCTACGAGCAGTACTTC. Translated, it gives CASSLRDIAYEQYF.

This clonotype was observed a few times. The chain employs TRBV3-1 and TRBJ2-5; 10 bases align to TRBD2. Germline CDR1 LGHDT, CDR2 YNNKEL (reference sequence). The CDR3 runs 15 residues. Unmatched junction bases numbered 8, after V lost 5 bases and J lost 5 bases. CDR3 nucleotides: TGTGCCAGCAGCTCCAGCGGGGGGGCGCGGGAGACCCAGTACTTC. This encodes CASSSSGGARETQYF.

This clonotype has ten or more counts. The chain joins TRBV7-9 to TRBJ2-3; D might be TRBD1 or TRBD2, each matching 5 bases. The CDR3 sequence is 16 residues long. Trimming stripped 2 bases from V and 2 bases from J, with 14 bases between. Germline CDR1 is SEHNR and CDR2 is FQNEAQ (reference sequence). In DNA form, the CDR3 reads TGTGCCAGCAGCTTACCGCCAGGGCGGGTCACAGATACGCAGTATTTT. Its translation: CASSLPPGRVTDTQYF.

This clonotype was observed at least ten times. The chain carries TRBV7-9 and TRBJ1-5; 7 positions agree with TRBD1. The junction had 7 bases not matched to a gene; V was cut back by 6 bases and J by 2 bases. The CDR3 length is 15 residues. Germline lookup yields CDR1 SEHNR and CDR2 FQNEAQ (reference sequence). This CDR3 is CASSLTGEGNQPQHF. CDR3 bases: TGTGCCAGCAGTTTAACAGGGGAGGGCAATCAGCCCCAGCATTTT.

The chain uses TRBV11-3 and TRBJ2-1, with 10 bases matching TRBD2. The CDR3 is 15 amino acids. Trimming took 3 bases from V and 6 from J; bases not matched to a gene: 5. Germline CDR1 reads SGHNT; CDR2 reads YENEEA. CDR3 sequence: CASSFRTSGFNEQFF. The CDR3 region has the DNA TGTGCCAGCAGCTTTAGGACTAGCGGCTTCAATGAGCAGTTCTTC.